These 22 T cell receptor beta chains were all obtained from the same sample, sequenced in a study of Ad26.COV2.S vaccination and SARS-CoV-2 variants. Produced via immunoSEQ multiplex PCR; TCRdb's table is partial and in-frame only. The sample yields 450,000 to 550,000 clones, 85% to 90% seen once. Treatment of the sample: around 19 received Ad26.COV2.S at low or high dose, single or two shots; several received placebo; per-sample allocation not given. The study sampled participants on day 63 after the first vaccine or placebo injection. The input for sequencing was peripheral blood, taken in a trial of Ad26.COV2.S vaccine versus placebo. The receptors were gathered from a person between 18 and 60 years old who received the Ad26.COV2.S COVID-19 vaccine or a placebo.

This clone is a singleton in its sample. The chain links TRBV5-1 to TRBJ2-7, with D possibly matching TRBD1 (5 bases). The germline V and J ends were trimmed by 0 bases and 4 bases, with 14 bases remaining between them. This CDR3 spans 15 amino acids. Germline values: CDR1 SGHRS, CDR2 YFSETQ. The CDR3 DNA reads TGCGCCAGCAGCTTGGGGGGCGACAGTCCTTACGAGCAGTACTTC. It encodes CASSLGGDSPYEQYF. The full variable domain, with the rest looked up from reference TRBV5-1 and TRBJ2-7, is KAGVTQTPRYLIKTRGQQVTLSCSPISGHRSVSWYQQTPGQGLQFLFEYFSETQRNKGNFPGRFSGRQFSNSRSEMNVSTLELGDSALYLCASSLGGDSPYEQYFGPGTRLTVT.

The chain employs TRBV19 and TRBJ1-2, with a tentative D call TRBD1 (5 bases). Germline V gene data show CDR1 as LNHDA and CDR2 as SQIVND (reference sequence). The CDR3 consists of 13 residues. V shed 10 bases and J shed 4 bases, with 16 bases lying between them. CDR3 sequence: CATNPGKFYGYTF. The CDR3 DNA reads as TGTGCCACCAACCCAGGGAAATTCTATGGCTACACCTTC.

V gene TRBV3-1 (or the pseudogene TRBV3-2) combines with J gene TRBJ1-3; D remains ambiguous. Germline CDR1 LGHDT, CDR2 YNNKEL (reference sequence). Trimming took 0 bases from V and 4 from J, leaving 1 base between them. The CDR3 has 12 residues. DNA of the CDR3: TGTGCCAGCAGCCAAGAGGGAAACACCATATATTTT. It yields the protein CASSQEGNTIYF.

The chain is built from TRBV19 and TRBJ1-5; 12 nucleotides agree with TRBD1. Germline values: CDR1 LNHDA, CDR2 SQIVND (reference sequence). The CDR3 spans 15 residues. V gave up 3 bases and J gave up 5 bases; unmatched junction bases: 2. For the CDR3, the DNA is TGTGCCAGTAGTATGGGGGACAGGGGGCATCAGCCCCAGCATTTT. Protein product: CASSMGDRGHQPQHF.

CDR3 sequence reads: CSVDGGQEKLFF. The CDR3 nucleotides are TGCAGCGTTGATGGGGGGCAAGAAAAACTGTTTTTT. V and J are TRBV29-1 and TRBJ1-4, with D tentatively TRBD1 (6 bases). V was cut by 3 bases and J by 8 bases, with 10 bases left in between. The CDR3 runs to 12 residues. Per germline, CDR1 SQVTM and CDR2 ANQGSEA. The variable domain in full, with the rest retrieved from reference TRBV29-1 and TRBJ1-4, is SAVISQKPSRDICQRGTSLTIQCQVDSQVTMMFWYRQQPGQSLTLIATANQGSEATYESGFVIDKFPISRPNLTFSTLTVSNMSPEDSSIYLCSVDGGQEKLFFGSGTQLSVL.

The CDR3 reads CASSYPDRNSGNTIYF. In DNA form, the CDR3 reads TGTGCCAGCAGTTACCCTGACCGGAACTCTGGAAACACCATATATTTT. The chain uses TRBV6-5 and TRBJ1-3; D gene ambiguous. The V end was cut by 2 bases, the J end by 0 bases, with 11 bases between. Germline V gene data show CDR1 as MNHEY and CDR2 as SVGAGI. The CDR3 runs to 16 residues.

This clone has just a few counts. This sequence joins TRBV4-2 and TRBJ2-2; TRBD2 is a possible D gene (6 bases). Deletions cut 4 bases from V and 1 base from J, with 13 bases between. CDR1 and CDR2 (germline): LGHNA, YNFKEQ. The CDR3 runs 16 residues. The CDR3 spells CASSPRGGRNTGELFF. CDR3 in DNA: TGTGCCAGCAGCCCACGAGGAGGGAGGAACACCGGGGAGCTGTTTTTT.

CDR3 sequence reads: CASSSTLAAYEQYV. The CDR3 bases are TGTGCCAGCAGCTCAACTCTAGCCGCCTACGAGCAGTACGTC. This chain links TRBV6-2 or TRBV6-3 with TRBJ2-7; D might be TRBD2 (5 bases). Per the germline V gene, CDR1 is MNHEY and CDR2 is SVGEGT. The CDR3 has 14 amino acids. Trimming shortened V by 6 bases and J by 2 bases, and 14 bases separated the two germline ends.

V usage is TRBV6-2 or TRBV6-3 and J usage is TRBJ2-3; D not resolved. This CDR3 comprises 11 residues. V lost 4 bases, J lost 6 bases, and 5 bases lay in between. The germline V gene has CDR1 MNHEY and CDR2 SVGEGT. In nucleotides, the CDR3 is TGTGCCAGCAGTTTGGTGGATACGCAGTATTTT. It yields the protein CASSLVDTQYF.

This clone was counted only a few times. The CDR3 is CASSPMGHAGYEQYF. The CDR3 nucleotides are TGTGCCAGCAGCCCAATGGGACACGCAGGCTACGAGCAGTACTTC. This sequence joins TRBV11-1 and TRBJ2-7, with D possibly being TRBD1 (6 bases). The V end lost 5 bases, the J end lost 3 bases, and 17 bases lay between the germline ends. This CDR3 is built from 15 residues. Germline V gives CDR1 SGHAT, CDR2 FQDESV (reference sequence). Based on the CDR3 plus reference TRBV11-1 and TRBJ2-7, the full variable domain is EAEVAQSPRYKITEKSQAVAFWCDPISGHATLYWYRQILGQGPELLVQFQDESVVDDSQLPKDRFSAERLKGVDSTLKIQPAELGDSAMYLCASSPMGHAGYEQYFGPGTRLTVT.

This clone has a single count. The J gene is TRBJ2-7, the V gene TRBV18; TRBD1 matches 8 bases. With V trimmed by 3 bases and J by 6 bases, 10 bases remained unmatched. The CDR3 is 15 amino acids. Germline loops: CDR1 KGHSH, CDR2 LQKENI. The CDR3 spells CASSPWDRTVGEQYF. Here the CDR3 DNA reads TGTGCCAGCTCACCGTGGGACAGGACGGTAGGCGAGCAGTACTTC. The full variable domain, rest sourced from reference TRBV18 and TRBJ2-7, is NAGVMQNPRHLVRRRGQEARLRCSPMKGHSHVYWYRQLPEEGLKFMVYLQKENIIDESGMPKERFSAEFPKEGPSILRIQQVVRGDSAAYFCASSPWDRTVGEQYFGPGTRLTVT.

The V call is TRBV7-6, the J call TRBJ2-2, with D maybe TRBD1 (6 bases). CDR3 size: 16 residues. The germline V gene has CDR1 SGHVS and CDR2 FNYEAQ. V was trimmed by 5 bases and J by 3 bases, leaving 16 bases between them. The CDR3 region has the DNA TGTGCCAGCAGCCCTTACCGGGACACAGACACCGGGGAGCTGTTTTTT. It codes for CASSPYRDTDTGELFF.

V and J are TRBV2 and TRBJ1-4, with D uncertain. The ends were cut back, 5 bases at V and 8 bases at J, with 15 bases in the middle. CDR3 length: 14 amino acids. Germline V CDR1 and CDR2: SNHLY, FYNNEI. Here the CDR3 DNA reads TGTGCCAGCAGTATGGAGGCCGTAATAGAAAAACTGTTTTTT. Its protein product is CASSMEAVIEKLFF. Drawing the rest from reference TRBV2 and TRBJ1-4, the complete variable domain is EPEVTQTPSHQVTQMGQEVILRCVPISNHLYFYWYRQILGQKVEFLVSFYNNEISEKSEIFDDQFSVERPDGSNFTLKIRSTKLEDSAMYFCASSMEAVIEKLFFGSGTQLSVL.

V is TRBV7-8 and J is TRBJ2-5; 7 bases map to TRBD2. CDR3 size: 13 residues. Germline CDR1 SGHVS, CDR2 FQNEAQ. The junction had 7 bases not matched to a gene; V was cut back by 8 bases and J by 4 bases. The CDR3 region has the DNA TGTGCCAGCCGCCGCGCGGGAGCAGAGACCCAGTACTTC. Translating gives CASRRAGAETQYF.

The chain is built from TRBV18 and TRBJ1-4, with D possibly matching TRBD1 (5 bases). The CDR3 extends over 16 amino acids. Germline V gene lookup returns CDR1 KGHSH and CDR2 LQKENI. The germline V and J ends were trimmed by 3 bases and 1 base, with 12 bases remaining between them. In DNA, the CDR3 is TGTGCCAGCTCACCGCAGTCCGGGGGAACTAATGAAAAACTGTTTTTT. Its translation: CASSPQSGGTNEKLFF.

The chain combines TRBV5-1 with TRBJ2-5, with D perhaps TRBD2 (6 bases). Trimming took off 4 bases at V and 3 bases at J, with 19 bases between the two ends. Looked up from germline, CDR1 is SGHRS and CDR2 is YFSETQ. CDR3 length: 16 amino acids. CDR3 sequence: CASSLNPTWGEETQYF. The CDR3 DNA reads TGCGCCAGCAGCCTAAACCCGACCTGGGGGGAAGAGACCCAGTACTTC.

The genes are TRBV4-2 and TRBJ1-1, with TRBD1 matching over 9 bases. The CDR3 runs to 14 residues. V shed 2 bases, J shed 4 bases, and the junction held 2 bases outside the gene matches. Looked up from germline, CDR1 is LGHNA and CDR2 is YNFKEQ. CDR3 amino acids: CASSQRQGGTEAFF. In nucleotides, the CDR3 is TGTGCCAGCAGCCAACGACAGGGGGGCACTGAAGCTTTCTTT.

The chain links TRBV7-9 to TRBJ2-5; D perhaps matches TRBD2 (7 bases). Germline V lookup: CDR1 SEHNR, CDR2 FQNEAQ (reference sequence). The length of the CDR3 is 14 residues. The V end was cut by 5 bases, the J end by 5 bases, with 15 bases between. The CDR3 loop reads CASSPRGAGETQYF. The CDR3 coding sequence is TGTGCCAGCAGCCCACGGGGGGCTGGCGAGACCCAGTACTTC.

As for this clone: One junction end disagrees with the germline gene, perhaps due to a read error. This chain uses TRBV5-5 with TRBJ2-7; maybe TRBD1 (6 bases). This CDR3 is built from 11 residues. Germline values: CDR1 SGHKS, CDR2 YYEKEE (reference sequence). The CDR3 region has the DNA TGTGCCAGCAGCTTCTTGATTGGACAGATCTTC. As protein: CASSFLIGQIF.

To note about this clone: Other DNA sequences of this sample code for an identical CDR3. The chain has TRBV28 and TRBJ2-2, with D unresolved. CDR3 length: 11 amino acids. Per the germline V gene, CDR1 is MDHEN and CDR2 is SYDVKM. The V end was cut by 3 bases, the J end by 8 bases, with 4 bases between. The CDR3 bases are TGTGCCAGCAGTTTTGCTGGGGAGCTGTTTTTT. It encodes CASSFAGELFF.

The rearrangement links TRBV7-9 to TRBJ1-1; D gene uncertain. This CDR3 has 16 residues. The V and J ends lost 5 bases and 1 base respectively, with 17 bases between them. Germline CDR1 and CDR2: SEHNR and FQNEAQ (reference sequence). CDR3 nucleotides: TGTGCCAGCAGCCCCCTGCTCTCATCCGAGAACACTGAAGCTTTCTTT. This codes for CASSPLLSSENTEAFF.

The chain employs TRBV5-1 and TRBJ1-1; 7 positions agree with TRBD1. V shed 4 bases and J 5 bases; nucleotides not matched to a gene: 8. Germline values: CDR1 SGHRS, CDR2 YFSETQ. The CDR3 length is 14 residues. CDR3 DNA sequence: TGCGCCAGCAGCACCGGGACAGTCGGGACTGAAGCTTTCTTT. Protein product: CASSTGTVGTEAFF.